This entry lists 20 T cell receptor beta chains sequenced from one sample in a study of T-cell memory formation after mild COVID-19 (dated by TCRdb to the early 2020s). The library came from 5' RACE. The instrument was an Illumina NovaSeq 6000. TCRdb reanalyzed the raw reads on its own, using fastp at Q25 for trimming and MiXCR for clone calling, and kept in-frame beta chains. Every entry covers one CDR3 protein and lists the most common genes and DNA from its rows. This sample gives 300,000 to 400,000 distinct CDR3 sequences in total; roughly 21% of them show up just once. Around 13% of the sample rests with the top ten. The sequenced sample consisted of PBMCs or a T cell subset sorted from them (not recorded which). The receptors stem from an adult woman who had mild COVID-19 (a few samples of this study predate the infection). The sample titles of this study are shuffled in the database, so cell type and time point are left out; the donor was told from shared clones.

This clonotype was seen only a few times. CDR3 protein: CASSPPVTNEQYF. In nucleotides, the CDR3 is TGTGCCAGCAGTCCCCCCGTGACCAACGAGCAGTACTTC. The chain carries TRBV6-5 and TRBJ2-7; D is unresolved. CDR1 MNHEY and CDR2 SVGAGI come from the germline V gene. V gave up 5 bases and J gave up 5 bases, with 13 bases separating them. CDR3 length: 13 residues.

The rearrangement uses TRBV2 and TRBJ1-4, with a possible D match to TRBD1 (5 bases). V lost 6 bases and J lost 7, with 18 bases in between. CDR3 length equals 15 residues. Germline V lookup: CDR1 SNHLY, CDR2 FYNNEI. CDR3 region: CASRIPGREGEKLFF. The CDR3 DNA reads TGTGCCAGCAGGATCCCAGGGAGAGAGGGTGAAAAACTGTTTTTT.

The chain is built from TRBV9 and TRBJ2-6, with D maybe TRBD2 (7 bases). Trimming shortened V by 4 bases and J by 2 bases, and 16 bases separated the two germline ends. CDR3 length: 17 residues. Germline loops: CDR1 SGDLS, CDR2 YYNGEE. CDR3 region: CASSPYREGAGANVLTF. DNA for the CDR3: TGTGCCAGCAGCCCCTACAGGGAGGGGGCTGGGGCCAACGTCCTGACTTTC.

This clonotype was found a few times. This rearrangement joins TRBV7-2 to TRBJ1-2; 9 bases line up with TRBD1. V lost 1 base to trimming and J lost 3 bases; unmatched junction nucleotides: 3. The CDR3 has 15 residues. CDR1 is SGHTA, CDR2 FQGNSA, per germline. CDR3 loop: CASSLVRTGDYGYTF. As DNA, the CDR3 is TGTGCCAGCAGCTTAGTCCGGACAGGGGACTATGGCTACACCTTC.

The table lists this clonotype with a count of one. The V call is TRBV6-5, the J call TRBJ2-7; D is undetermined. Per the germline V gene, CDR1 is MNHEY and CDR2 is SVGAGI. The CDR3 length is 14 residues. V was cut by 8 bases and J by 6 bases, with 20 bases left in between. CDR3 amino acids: CASSSVVWVSEQYF. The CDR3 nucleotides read TGTGCCAGCTCGAGTGTAGTCTGGGTCTCCGAGCAGTACTTC.

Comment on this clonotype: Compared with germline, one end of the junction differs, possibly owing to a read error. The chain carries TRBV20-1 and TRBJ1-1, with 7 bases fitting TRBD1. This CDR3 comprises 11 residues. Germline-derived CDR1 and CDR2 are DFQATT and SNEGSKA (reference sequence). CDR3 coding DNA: TGCAGTGCCAGAGTGGACAGGGAAGCTTTCTTT. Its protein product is CSARVDREAFF.

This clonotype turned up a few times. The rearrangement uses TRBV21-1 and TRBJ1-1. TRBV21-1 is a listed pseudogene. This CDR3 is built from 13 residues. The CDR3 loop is CASSNAMYTEAFF. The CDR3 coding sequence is TGTGCCAGCAGCAATGCGATGTACACTGAAGCTTTCTTT.

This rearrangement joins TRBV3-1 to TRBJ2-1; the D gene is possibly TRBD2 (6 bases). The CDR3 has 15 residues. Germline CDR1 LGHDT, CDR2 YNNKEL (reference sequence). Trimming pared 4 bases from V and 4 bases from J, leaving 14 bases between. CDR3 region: CASSRYGGAYNEQFF. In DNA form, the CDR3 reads TGTGCCAGCAGCCGGTACGGGGGTGCGTACAATGAGCAGTTCTTC.

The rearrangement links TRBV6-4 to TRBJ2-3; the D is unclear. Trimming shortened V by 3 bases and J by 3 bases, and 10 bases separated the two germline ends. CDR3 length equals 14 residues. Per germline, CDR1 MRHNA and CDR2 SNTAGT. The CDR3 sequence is CASSERFGTDTQYF. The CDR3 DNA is TGTGCCAGCAGTGAGCGGTTCGGAACAGATACGCAGTATTTT.

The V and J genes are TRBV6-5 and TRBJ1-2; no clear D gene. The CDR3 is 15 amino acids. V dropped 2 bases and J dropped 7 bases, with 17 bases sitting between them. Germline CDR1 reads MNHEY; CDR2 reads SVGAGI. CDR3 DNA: TGTGCCAGCAGTTACATGAGCACTAAATCCCCTGGCTACACCTTC. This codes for CASSYMSTKSPGYTF.

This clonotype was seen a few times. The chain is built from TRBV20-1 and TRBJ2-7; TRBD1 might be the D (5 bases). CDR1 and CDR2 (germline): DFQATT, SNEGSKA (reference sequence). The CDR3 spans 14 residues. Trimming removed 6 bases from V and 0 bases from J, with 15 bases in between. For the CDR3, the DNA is TGCAGTGCCGAATATCCAGGGTACTCCTACGAGCAGTACTTC. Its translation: CSAEYPGYSYEQYF.

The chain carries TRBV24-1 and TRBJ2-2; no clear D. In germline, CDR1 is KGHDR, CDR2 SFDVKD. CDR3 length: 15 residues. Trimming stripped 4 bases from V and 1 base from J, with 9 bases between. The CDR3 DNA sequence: TGTGCCACCAGTGAGCACGGCGGGAACACCGGGGAGCTGTTTTTT. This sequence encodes CATSEHGGNTGELFF.

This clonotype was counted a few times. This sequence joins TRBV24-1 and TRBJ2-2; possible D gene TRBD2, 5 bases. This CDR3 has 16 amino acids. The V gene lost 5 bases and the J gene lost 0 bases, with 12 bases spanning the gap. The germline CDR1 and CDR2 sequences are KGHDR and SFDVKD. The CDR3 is CATSARRETNTGELFF. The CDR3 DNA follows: TGTGCCACCAGTGCCAGAAGGGAGACGAACACCGGGGAGCTGTTTTTT.

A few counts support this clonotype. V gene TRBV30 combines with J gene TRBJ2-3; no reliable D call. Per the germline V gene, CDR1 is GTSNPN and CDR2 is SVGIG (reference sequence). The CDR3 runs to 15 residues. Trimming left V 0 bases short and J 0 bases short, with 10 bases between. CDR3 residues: CAWSVSYYSTDTQYF. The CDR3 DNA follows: TGTGCCTGGAGTGTTTCCTACTATAGCACAGATACGCAGTATTTT.

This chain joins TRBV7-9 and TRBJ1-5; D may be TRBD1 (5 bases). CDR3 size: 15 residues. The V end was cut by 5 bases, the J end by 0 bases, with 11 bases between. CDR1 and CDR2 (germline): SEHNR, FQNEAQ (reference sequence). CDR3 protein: CASSRGDFSNQPQHF. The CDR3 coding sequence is TGTGCCAGCAGCCGAGGGGATTTTAGCAATCAGCCCCAGCATTTT.

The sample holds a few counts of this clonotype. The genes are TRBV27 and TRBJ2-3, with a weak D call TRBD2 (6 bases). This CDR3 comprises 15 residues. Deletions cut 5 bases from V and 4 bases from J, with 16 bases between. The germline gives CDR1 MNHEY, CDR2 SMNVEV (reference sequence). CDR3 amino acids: CASSRDSGAADTQYF. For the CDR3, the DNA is TGTGCCAGCAGTAGGGACTCCGGAGCGGCAGATACGCAGTATTTT.

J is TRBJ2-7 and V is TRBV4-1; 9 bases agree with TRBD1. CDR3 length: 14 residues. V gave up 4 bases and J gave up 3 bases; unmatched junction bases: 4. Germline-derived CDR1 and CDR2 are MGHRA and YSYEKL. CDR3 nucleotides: TGCGCCAGCAGCCGCCGGGACAGGGACTACGAGCAGTACTTC. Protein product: CASSRRDRDYEQYF.

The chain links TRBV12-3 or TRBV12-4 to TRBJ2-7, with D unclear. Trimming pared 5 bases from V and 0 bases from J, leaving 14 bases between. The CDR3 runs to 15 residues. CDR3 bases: TGTGCCAGCAGTGAGGTTCCAGGTATCTCCTACGAGCAGTACTTC. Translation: CASSEVPGISYEQYF.

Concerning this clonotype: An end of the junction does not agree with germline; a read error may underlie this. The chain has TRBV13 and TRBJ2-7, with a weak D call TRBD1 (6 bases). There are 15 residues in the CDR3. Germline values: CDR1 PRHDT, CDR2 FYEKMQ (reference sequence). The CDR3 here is CASSLGRTAGSYEQF. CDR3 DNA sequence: TGTGCCAGCAGCTTAGGAAGGACAGCAGGCTCCTACGAGCAGTTC.

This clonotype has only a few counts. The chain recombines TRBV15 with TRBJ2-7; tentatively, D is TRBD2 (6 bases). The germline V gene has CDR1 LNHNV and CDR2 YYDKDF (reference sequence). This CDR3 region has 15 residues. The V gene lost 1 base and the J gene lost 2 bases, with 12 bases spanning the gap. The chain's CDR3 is CATSRGRGGAYEQYF. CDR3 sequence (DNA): TGTGCCACCAGCAGAGGTCGGGGAGGCGCCTACGAGCAGTACTTC.